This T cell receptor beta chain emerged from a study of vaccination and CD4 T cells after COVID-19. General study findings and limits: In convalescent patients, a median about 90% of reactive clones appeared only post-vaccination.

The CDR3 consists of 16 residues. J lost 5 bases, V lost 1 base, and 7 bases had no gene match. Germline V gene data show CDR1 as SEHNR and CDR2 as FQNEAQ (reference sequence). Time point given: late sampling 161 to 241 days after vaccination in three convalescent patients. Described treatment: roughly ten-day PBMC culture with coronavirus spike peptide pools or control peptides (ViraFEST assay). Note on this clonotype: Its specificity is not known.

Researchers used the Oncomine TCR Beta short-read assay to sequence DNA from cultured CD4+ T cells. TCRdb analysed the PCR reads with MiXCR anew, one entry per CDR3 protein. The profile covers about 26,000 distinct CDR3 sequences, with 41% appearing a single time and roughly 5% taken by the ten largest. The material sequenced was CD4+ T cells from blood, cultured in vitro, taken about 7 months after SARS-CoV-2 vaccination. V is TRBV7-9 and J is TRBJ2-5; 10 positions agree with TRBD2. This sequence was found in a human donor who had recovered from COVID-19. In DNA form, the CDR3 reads TGTGCCAGCAGCTTAGGTTCTAGCGGGAGAAGGGAGACCCAGTACTTC. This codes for CASSLGSSGRRETQYF.